The T cell receptor (beta chain) under discussion was sequenced for a study of blood T cell repertoires in COVID-19. Study-level background: Acute and convalescent COVID-19 specimens originated in the United States, Italy and Spain. T cells, B-cell-depleted T cells, or PBMCs supplied cDNA or gDNA.

Per the original methods: Cell counts per sample came from amplifying reference gene primers. Produced via immunoSEQ multiplex PCR; TCRdb's table is partial and in-frame only. Clone size and the V and J calls come from that table; the DNA yielded D and trimming. The table records approximately 61,000 clones, about 86% of them present only once. J lost 3 bases, V lost 2 bases, and 1 base had no gene match. From germline, CDR1 is SGHNT and CDR2 YENEEA. The CDR3 has 15 amino acids. The chain uses TRBV11-3 and TRBJ2-2; 9 bases agree with TRBD1. The TCR originated in a woman older than 75 with active COVID-19. The sample was peripheral blood. The CDR3 DNA is TGTGCCAGCAGCTTAAGGACAGGGGACACCGGGGAGCTGTTTTTT. Its protein product is CASSLRTGDTGELFF.